These 26 T cell receptor beta chains were sequenced from one sample in a study of blood T cells in healthy people across ages. With a J-beta primer mix and a sample-barcoded 5' primer, a second PCR ran 7 to 11 cycles. One entry per CDR3 protein results from TCRdb running MiXCR on the 5' RACE reads. In the table there are hundreds of thousands of distinct CDR3 sequences, roughly 46% of which are singletons. Specimen: blood. All receptors come from a man at least 80 years old in good health.

In this sample, this clonotype turned up a few times. The J gene is TRBJ2-7, the V gene TRBV5-5; TRBD2 is a possible D gene (5 bases). Germline V gene sequence: CDR1 SGHKS, CDR2 YYEKEE (reference sequence). The V gene lost 2 bases and the J gene lost 5 bases, with 8 bases spanning the gap. The CDR3 runs to 12 residues. The CDR3 reads CASSLWGDEQYF. The DNA for the CDR3 is TGTGCCAGCAGCTTATGGGGAGACGAGCAGTACTTC.

The chain has TRBV28 and TRBJ2-1, with D perhaps TRBD1 (7 bases). V lost 10 bases and J lost 8, with 18 bases in between. Germline V gene sequence: CDR1 MDHEN, CDR2 SYDVKM. The CDR3 is made up of 13 amino acids. The CDR3 is CATRTGGGYEQFF. Here the CDR3 DNA reads TGTGCCACTAGGACAGGAGGGGGCTATGAGCAGTTCTTC.

The chain carries TRBV7-3 and TRBJ2-1; 7 bases fit TRBD1. The CDR3 contains 15 residues. After removal of 4 bases from V and 4 bases from J, the junction contained 7 bases not matched to a gene. CDR1 SGHTA and CDR2 FQGTGA come from the germline V gene. CDR3 DNA: TGTGCCAGCAGCTCCTCCGGGACAGCTTACAATGAGCAGTTCTTC. As protein: CASSSSGTAYNEQFF.

As to this clonotype: One junction end disagrees with the germline gene, perhaps due to a read error. V is TRBV7-2 and J is TRBJ2-3; D might be TRBD2 (6 bases). Germline CDR1 reads SGHTA; CDR2 reads FQGNSA. This CDR3 spans 15 amino acids. For the CDR3, the DNA is TGTGCCAGCAGCTTTAGCGGACTTGGCACAGATACGCGGTATTTT. Translated: CASSFSGLGTDTRYF. The full variable domain, in which reference TRBV7-2 and TRBJ2-3 provide the parts outside the CDR3, is GAGVSQSPSNKVTEKGKDVELRCDPISGHTALYWYRQSLGQGLEFLIYFQGNSAPDKSGLPSDRFSAERTGGSVSTLTIQRTQQEDSAVYLCASSFSGLGTDTRYFGPGTRLTVL.

The J gene is TRBJ2-1, the V gene TRBV9, with 11 bases aligning to TRBD2. The length of the CDR3 is 19 residues. The trim removed 0 bases at V and 0 bases at J, leaving 8 bases unmatched. Germline CDR1 and CDR2: SGDLS and YYNGEE. Here the CDR3 DNA reads TGTGCCAGCAGCGTAGGGCTAGCGGGAGGCGAGAGCTCCTACAATGAGCAGTTCTTC. It encodes CASSVGLAGGESSYNEQFF.

This clonotype was recorded a few times. The V gene is TRBV7-6, the J gene TRBJ2-7; no clear D gene. Germline V gene sequence: CDR1 SGHVS, CDR2 FNYEAQ. This CDR3 contains 13 residues. Between the trimmed V and J ends, which lost 5 bases and 3 bases, there was a span of 11 bases. The CDR3 loop reads CASSVPGGYEQYF. CDR3 DNA sequence: TGTGCCAGCAGCGTACCGGGCGGCTACGAGCAGTACTTC.

The V call is TRBV9, the J call TRBJ2-5, with D perhaps matching TRBD1 (6 bases). CDR1 is SGDLS, CDR2 YYNGEE, per germline. Trimming removed 0 bases from V and 5 bases from J, with 17 bases in between. CDR3 length: 16 amino acids. In nucleotides, the CDR3 is TGTGCCAGCAGCGTAGCTTGGCCAGGGGTTGGGGAGACCCAGTACTTC. Amino acids: CASSVAWPGVGETQYF.

This clonotype was seen a few times. This sequence joins TRBV20-1 and TRBJ1-5; unclear D gene. Germline V gene lookup returns CDR1 DFQATT and CDR2 SNEGSKA (reference sequence). Trimming removed 3 bases from V and 2 bases from J, with 8 bases in between. This CDR3 contains 13 residues. Written as DNA, the CDR3 is TGCAGTGCTAGTGTCCTCGGCAATCAGCCCCAGCATTTT. This translates into CSASVLGNQPQHF.

The V and J genes are TRBV30 and TRBJ2-5, with TRBD2 matching over 9 bases. CDR3 length equals 15 residues. Germline CDR1 is GTSNPN and CDR2 is SVGIG (reference sequence). Trimming at V came to 3 bases and at J to 3 bases, leaving 8 bases not matched to a gene. The CDR3 nucleotides read TGTGCCTGGAGCGACTTAGCGGGGGAGAAAGAGACCCAGTACTTC. Amino acid sequence: CAWSDLAGEKETQYF. The full variable domain, completed using reference TRBV30 and TRBJ2-5, is SQTIHQWPATLVQPVGSPLSLECTVEGTSNPNLYWYRQAAGRGLQLLFYSVGIGQISSEVPQNLSASRPQDRQFILSSKKLLLSDSGFYLCAWSDLAGEKETQYFGPGTRLLVL.

The genes are TRBV5-5 and TRBJ1-5; possibly TRBD1 for D (6 bases). The length of the CDR3 is 15 residues. The V gene's germline CDR1 is SGHKS and CDR2 YYEKEE (reference sequence). The V end was cut by 3 bases, the J end by 1 base, with 11 bases between. CDR3 DNA: TGTGCCAGCAGCTGGGGGCCAGGGAGCAATCAGCCCCAGCATTTT. Protein sequence: CASSWGPGSNQPQHF.

V gene TRBV29-1 combines with J gene TRBJ2-1, with 7 nucleotides matching TRBD2. The J segment lost 8 bases and the V segment lost 7 bases, leaving 8 bases of the junction unmatched. Per the germline V gene, CDR1 is SQVTM and CDR2 is ANQGSEA. The CDR3 length is 12 residues. Here the CDR3 DNA reads TGCAGCGCAGGTAGCGGGTTTGATGAGCAGTTCTTC. Translated, it gives CSAGSGFDEQFF.

This chain links TRBV3-1 with TRBJ1-6, with TRBD1 identical over 9 bases. The CDR3 sequence is 15 residues long. V gave up 4 bases and J gave up 9 bases; unmatched junction bases: 7. Looked up from germline, CDR1 is LGHDT and CDR2 is YNNKEL (reference sequence). CDR3 region: CASSPTGGGSSPLHF. Here the CDR3 DNA reads TGTGCCAGCAGCCCGACAGGGGGGGGCAGTTCACCCCTCCACTTT. Full variable domain (outside the CDR3, taken from reference TRBV3-1 and TRBJ1-6): DTAVSQTPKYLVTQMGNDKSIKCEQNLGHDTMYWYKQDSKKFLKIMFSYNNKELIINETVPNRFSPKSPDKAHLNLHINSLELGDSAVYFCASSPTGGGSSPLHFGNGTRLTVT.

Points on this clonotype: An end of the junction does not agree with germline; a read error may underlie this. CDR3 DNA sequence: TGCGCCAGCAGAGCTCGGGACAGAGACTCTGAGGCCAACGTCCTGACTTTC. Encoded protein: CASRARDRDSEANVLTF. V usage is TRBV5-1 and J usage is TRBJ2-6; TRBD1 matches 7 bases. The CDR3 runs 17 residues. CDR1 and CDR2 from the germline V gene are SGHRS and YFSETQ.

This chain connects TRBV4-2 to TRBJ2-1, with D tentatively TRBD1 or TRBD2 (7 bases each). Trimming took 0 bases from V and 10 from J, leaving 22 bases between them. The CDR3 spans 17 residues. CDR1 and CDR2 (germline): LGHNA, YNFKEQ. The CDR3 DNA reads as TGTGCCAGCAGCCAAGATCGTCCCTCGGGGGGAGGGGGCGAGCAGTTCTTC. Amino acid sequence: CASSQDRPSGGGGEQFF.

V usage is TRBV7-8 and J usage is TRBJ1-1, with 9 bases aligning to TRBD1. V was pared by 5 bases and J by 2 bases, with 9 bases of the junction left unmatched. The V gene's germline CDR1 is SGHVS and CDR2 FQNEAQ. This CDR3 has 16 residues. CDR3 in DNA: TGTGCCAGCAGCCAACCGGGACAGGGTTCTAACACTGAAGCTTTCTTT. Protein sequence: CASSQPGQGSNTEAFF.

The chain couples TRBV5-1 to TRBJ2-5, with 7 bases aligning to TRBD2. V trimming: 4 bases; J trimming: 11 bases; junction bases outside the gene matches: 11. This CDR3 spans 13 amino acids. Germline CDR1 SGHRS, CDR2 YFSETQ. The CDR3 DNA is TGCGCCAGCAGCAGAAGACTAGCCAATGAGCAGTACTTC. It codes for CASSRRLANEQYF.

Points on this clonotype: Mismatch with germline at one junction end may stem from a read error. V gene TRBV27 combines with J gene TRBJ2-7, with TRBD2 as a possible D gene (6 bases). The CDR3 length is 15 residues. Per the germline V gene, CDR1 is MNHEY and CDR2 is SMNVEV (reference sequence). CDR3 nucleotide sequence: TGCGCCAGCAGTTTATGGCCAGCGGGCCCGAGGGAGCAGTACTTC. As protein: CASSLWPAGPREQYF.

The chain carries TRBV6-6 and TRBJ1-3; D might be TRBD1 (6 bases). Germline-derived CDR1 and CDR2 are MNHNY and SVGAGI (reference sequence). Between the trimmed V and J ends, which lost 4 bases and 0 bases, there was a span of 7 bases. This CDR3 region has 14 residues. The chain's CDR3 is CASSWDISGNTIYF. Here the CDR3 DNA reads TGTGCCAGCAGTTGGGACATCTCTGGAAACACCATATATTTT.

This clonotype appeared a few times. The rearrangement joins TRBV10-3 to TRBJ1-1; 11 bases map to TRBD1. The ends lost 5 bases at V and 2 bases at J; junction bases unmatched: 7. Per germline, CDR1 ENHRY and CDR2 SYGVKD. This CDR3 comprises 16 residues. This chain's CDR3 is CAISNPGTGGNTEAFF. The CDR3 region has the DNA TGTGCCATCAGTAACCCGGGGACAGGGGGAAACACTGAAGCTTTCTTT.

This chain uses TRBV18 with TRBJ2-7; D is unresolved. CDR3 size: 13 residues. The germline V gene encodes CDR1 KGHSH and CDR2 LQKENI. V lost 0 bases and J lost 3, with 6 bases in between. Written as DNA, the CDR3 is TGTGCCAGCTCACCACCGACATACTACGAGCAGTACTTC. It is translated as CASSPPTYYEQYF.

There are a few counts of this clonotype. The chain employs TRBV20-1 and TRBJ2-5, with D hard to call. V dropped 0 bases and J dropped 5 bases, with 10 bases sitting between them. CDR3 length: 13 residues. CDR1 DFQATT and CDR2 SNEGSKA come from the germline V gene (reference sequence). The CDR3: CSAREGRYETQYF. The DNA of the CDR3 is TGCAGTGCTAGAGAAGGCCGGTACGAGACCCAGTACTTC.

At least ten counts were recorded for this clonotype. The V call is TRBV20-1, the J call TRBJ2-1; D is undetermined. This CDR3 spans 11 amino acids. The germline V and J ends were trimmed by 1 base and 15 bases, with 13 bases remaining between them. Germline V gives CDR1 DFQATT, CDR2 SNEGSKA (reference sequence). The CDR3 region is CSARVNPSTFF. In nucleotides, the CDR3 is TGCAGTGCTAGAGTTAATCCTAGTACGTTCTTC.

The chain couples TRBV7-2 to TRBJ1-4; TRBD1 is a possible D gene (5 bases). V was pared by 2 bases and J by 11 bases, with 21 bases between. The germline CDR1 and CDR2 sequences are SGHTA and FQGNSA. CDR3 length equals 16 residues. DNA for the CDR3: TGTGCCAGCAGCTTAACCCCCCAGAGGGGCGCGGAGAAACTGTTTTTT. The encoded protein is CASSLTPQRGAEKLFF.

J is TRBJ1-2 and V is TRBV27, with D possibly matching TRBD1 (5 bases). Trimming took 6 bases from V and 3 from J, leaving 11 bases between them. This CDR3 has 13 residues. Germline CDR1 MNHEY, CDR2 SMNVEV (reference sequence). CDR3 amino acids: CASSLTVHYGYTF. The CDR3 DNA reads as TGTGCCAGCAGCCTGACAGTTCACTATGGCTACACCTTC.

A few counts support this clonotype. This CDR3 is CASRILAGGYEQYF. CDR3 sequence (DNA): TGTGCCTCCCGGATTTTAGCGGGAGGCTACGAGCAGTACTTC. The chain links TRBV30 to TRBJ2-7; 10 nucleotides agree with TRBD2. Unmatched junction bases numbered 9, after V lost 7 bases and J lost 3 bases. This CDR3 region has 14 residues. Germline values: CDR1 GTSNPN, CDR2 SVGIG (reference sequence).

This clonotype was seen a single time. The V and J genes are TRBV3-1 and TRBJ2-3; D call uncertain. Trimming took 2 bases from V and 0 from J, leaving 9 bases between them. CDR3 length: 15 residues. Germline V gene sequence: CDR1 LGHDT, CDR2 YNNKEL (reference sequence). DNA for the CDR3: TGTGCCAGCAGCCAAAGTCTTTCTAGCACAGATACGCAGTATTTT. It yields the protein CASSQSLSSTDTQYF.